This T cell receptor beta chain is drawn from a study of T cells after yellow fever vaccination. Whole-study results and caveats: When the response was secondary, it was weaker but reached its peak faster, day 5 versus 15.

The CDR3 covers 15 residues. Germline V lookup: CDR1 KGHSH, CDR2 LQKENI. Trimming shortened V by 0 bases and J by 3 bases, and 11 bases separated the two germline ends. TCR cDNA was made by 5'RACE template switching, adding a universal primer site and UMIs. TCRdb passed the 5' RACE reads through MiXCR, listing each CDR3 protein once. The table includes around 500,000 distinct CDR3 sequences, 21% detected once. Notes on this clonotype: What it binds is not known.

This sequence originates from a man aged 18 to 35 who received the YFV17D yellow fever vaccine. The source was PBMCs, collected roughly 20 days after the first yellow fever vaccination. The genes are TRBV18 and TRBJ2-5, with TRBD2 as a possible D gene (6 bases). In nucleotides, the CDR3 is TGTGCCAGCTCACCACCGGGGAGGAGAAAAGAGACCCAGTACTTC. Residues: CASSPPGRRKETQYF.